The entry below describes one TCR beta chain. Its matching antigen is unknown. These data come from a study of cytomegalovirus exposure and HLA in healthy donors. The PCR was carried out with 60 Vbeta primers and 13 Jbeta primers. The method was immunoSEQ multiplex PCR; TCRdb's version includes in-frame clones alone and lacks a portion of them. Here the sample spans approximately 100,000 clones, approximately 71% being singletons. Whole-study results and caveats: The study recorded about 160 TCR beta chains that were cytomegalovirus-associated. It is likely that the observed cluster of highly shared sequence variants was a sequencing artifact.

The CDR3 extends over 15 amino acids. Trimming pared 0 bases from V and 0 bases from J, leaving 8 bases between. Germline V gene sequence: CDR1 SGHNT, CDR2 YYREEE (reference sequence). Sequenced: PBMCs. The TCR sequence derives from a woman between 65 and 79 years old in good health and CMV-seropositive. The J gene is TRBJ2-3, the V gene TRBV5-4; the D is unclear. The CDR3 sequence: CASSLALTSTDTQYF. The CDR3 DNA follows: TGTGCCAGCAGCTTGGCGCTTACTAGCACAGATACGCAGTATTTT.